A single sample is the source of the 20 T cell receptor beta chains below, sequenced in a study of T cell responses to AZD1222 COVID-19 vaccine. TCRdb keeps only in-frame clones here, not all; method: immunoSEQ multiplex PCR. The table has under 150,000 clones, nearly 95% seen once; the top ten hold 3% to 4%. Sequenced material: peripheral blood, taken 28 days after the second AZD1222 dose. These receptors all stem from an adult who received the AZD1222 COVID-19 vaccine.

The rearrangement links TRBV28 to TRBJ1-2, with no clear D. V gave up 7 bases and J gave up 7 bases, with 19 bases separating them. Germline V lookup: CDR1 MDHEN, CDR2 SYDVKM. The CDR3 length is 14 residues. The CDR3 loop reads CASTPPEFRLGYTF. For the CDR3, the DNA is TGTGCCAGCACCCCCCCCGAGTTTAGGCTTGGCTACACCTTC.

V gene TRBV7-9 combines with J gene TRBJ1-1; TRBD1 matches 7 bases. The CDR3 length is 19 residues. Germline assignment: CDR1 SEHNR and CDR2 FQNEAQ (reference sequence). Trimming cost V 1 base and J 3 bases; bases outside gene matches: 17. The CDR3 region has the DNA TGTGCCAGCAGCTTAGGGGTTTATCAGGGGGGAGGGGAGGACACTGAAGCTTTCTTT. Residues: CASSLGVYQGGGEDTEAFF.

J is TRBJ2-6 and V is TRBV5-1; 7 bases are a match to TRBD1. The CDR3 runs to 15 residues. Germline lookup yields CDR1 SGHRS and CDR2 YFSETQ. The V segment lost 7 bases and the J segment 2 bases; nucleotides outside the gene matches: 6. The CDR3 spells CASFPGQTGANVLTF. The CDR3 nucleotides read TGCGCCAGCTTTCCGGGACAGACTGGGGCCAACGTCCTGACTTTC.

This clone was counted a single time. The chain employs TRBV18 and TRBJ1-2, with a possible D match to TRBD1 (5 bases). V shed 1 base and J shed 7 bases, with 10 bases lying between them. CDR3 length: 13 amino acids. CDR1 and CDR2 from the germline V gene are KGHSH and LQKENI. CDR3 protein: CASSPQGAGGYTF. CDR3 DNA sequence: TGTGCCAGCTCACCACAAGGGGCGGGTGGCTACACCTTC.

This chain links TRBV5-5 with TRBJ1-4; D call uncertain. The CDR3 covers 15 residues. CDR1 is SGHKS and CDR2 is YYEKEE in the germline V gene (reference sequence). The V gene lost 4 bases and the J gene lost 7 bases, with 17 bases spanning the gap. Written as DNA, the CDR3 is TGTGCCAGCAGCCCGGGTAACCTAAATGGTGAAAAACTGTTTTTT. As protein: CASSPGNLNGEKLFF.

This sequence joins TRBV28 and TRBJ2-1; TRBD1 matches 8 bases. The length of the CDR3 is 16 residues. V lost 3 bases, J lost 4 bases, and 8 bases stayed unmatched. Germline V CDR1 and CDR2: MDHEN, SYDVKM. This chain's CDR3 is CASSFDWQGAYNEQFF. The CDR3 coding sequence is TGTGCCAGCAGTTTCGATTGGCAGGGGGCTTACAATGAGCAGTTCTTC.

V gene TRBV9 combines with J gene TRBJ1-2, with D maybe TRBD1 (5 bases). Germline V gene lookup returns CDR1 SGDLS and CDR2 YYNGEE. V was trimmed by 2 bases and J by 2 bases, leaving 7 bases between them. This CDR3 has 13 residues. The CDR3 region has the DNA TGTGCCAGCAGCGTCAGGGACAACTATGGCTACACCTTC. Translated: CASSVRDNYGYTF.

The genes are TRBV28 and TRBJ2-5; a weak D match, TRBD2 (5 bases). Germline CDR1 is MDHEN and CDR2 is SYDVKM. V was trimmed by 4 bases and J by 5 bases, leaving 17 bases between them. The CDR3 runs 15 residues. The CDR3 sequence is CASSSGPAGAETQYF. CDR3 nucleotides: TGTGCCAGCAGTTCGGGCCCGGCGGGTGCGGAGACCCAGTACTTC.

This chain links TRBV28 with TRBJ1-1; tentative D call: TRBD1 (6 bases). This CDR3 has 16 amino acids. CDR1 and CDR2 from the germline V gene are MDHEN and SYDVKM. The V end was cut by 4 bases, the J end by 0 bases, with 15 bases between. The CDR3 region has the DNA TGTGCCAGCAGTTCAGGCGGGGGGCTCATGAACACTGAAGCTTTCTTT. This gives the protein CASSSGGGLMNTEAFF.

This chain joins TRBV9 and TRBJ2-7; TRBD2 might be the D (5 bases). Trimming shortened V by 0 bases and J by 4 bases, and 8 bases separated the two germline ends. CDR3 length: 13 residues. Per the germline V gene, CDR1 is SGDLS and CDR2 is YYNGEE. As DNA, the CDR3 is TGTGCCAGCAGCGTAGAACCGGGATACGAGCAGTACTTC. It is translated as CASSVEPGYEQYF.

This chain connects TRBV5-6 to TRBJ2-5; D not resolved. Trimming left V 0 bases short and J 3 bases short, with 0 bases between. This CDR3 region has 11 residues. Germline assignment: CDR1 SGHDT and CDR2 YYEEEE. CDR3 loop: CASSLEETQYF. In DNA, the CDR3 is TGTGCCAGCAGCTTGGAAGAGACCCAGTACTTC.

This rearrangement joins TRBV28 to TRBJ1-2, with 7 bases that match TRBD1. The germline V gene encodes CDR1 MDHEN and CDR2 SYDVKM. This CDR3 has 16 residues. The V segment lost 6 bases and the J segment 0 bases; nucleotides outside the gene matches: 10. CDR3 loop: CASSLDRLTPNYGYTF. The CDR3 nucleotides read TGTGCCAGCAGCCTGGACAGGTTAACCCCTAACTATGGCTACACCTTC.

The V gene is TRBV6-5, the J gene TRBJ1-1; D might be TRBD1 (6 bases). This CDR3 region has 15 residues. The V gene's germline CDR1 is MNHEY and CDR2 SVGAGI. V was shortened by 5 bases and J by 5 bases, with 18 bases between the two germline ends. The CDR3 is CASSRRVGGRTEAFF. The CDR3 region has the DNA TGTGCCAGCAGTAGAAGGGTTGGGGGCAGGACTGAAGCTTTCTTT.

The rearrangement uses TRBV6-5 and TRBJ2-5, with a weak D call TRBD1 (5 bases). V was clipped by 6 bases and J by 1 base, with 9 bases between them. Germline assignment: CDR1 MNHEY and CDR2 SVGAGI. The CDR3 loop spans 13 amino acids. The CDR3 loop is CASSQDSQETQYF. DNA of the CDR3: TGTGCCAGCAGCCAAGACAGCCAAGAGACCCAGTACTTC.

CDR3 DNA sequence: TGCGCCAGCGGGAGGGGAACTGAAGCTTTCTTT. As protein: CASGRGTEAFF. The chain employs TRBV5-1 and TRBJ1-1, with D perhaps TRBD1 (5 bases). V was clipped by 7 bases and J by 5 bases, with 9 bases between them. Germline V gives CDR1 SGHRS, CDR2 YFSETQ. The CDR3 extends over 11 amino acids. Based on the CDR3 plus reference TRBV5-1 and TRBJ1-1, the full variable domain is KAGVTQTPRYLIKTRGQQVTLSCSPISGHRSVSWYQQTPGQGLQFLFEYFSETQRNKGNFPGRFSGRQFSNSRSEMNVSTLELGDSALYLCASGRGTEAFFGQGTRLTVV.

The rearrangement joins TRBV5-1 to TRBJ1-5; 8 nucleotides match TRBD1. Per the germline V gene, CDR1 is SGHRS and CDR2 is YFSETQ. The CDR3 sequence is 14 residues long. V lost 3 bases and J lost 5; bases outside the gene matches: 4. The CDR3 is CASSSGQGDQPQHF. CDR3 sequence (DNA): TGCGCCAGCAGCTCAGGACAGGGCGATCAGCCCCAGCATTTT.

The rearrangement links TRBV9 to TRBJ2-3; a weak D match, TRBD1 (5 bases). Germline V CDR1 and CDR2: SGDLS, YYNGEE. Trimming removed 2 bases from V and 0 bases from J, with 19 bases in between. The CDR3 has 18 amino acids. The CDR3 spells CASSVRARLTPSTDTQYF. The CDR3 DNA reads TGTGCCAGCAGCGTCAGGGCTCGGCTTACCCCTAGCACAGATACGCAGTATTTT.

The rearrangement joins TRBV11-2 to TRBJ1-4; D perhaps matches TRBD1 (5 bases). The CDR3 runs 15 residues. Germline CDR1 and CDR2: SGHAT and FQNNGV. The ends were cut back, 1 base at V and 2 bases at J, with 8 bases in the middle. The CDR3 DNA reads TGTGCCAGCAGCTTAGCAGGGTTCACTAATGAAAAACTGTTTTTT. Translation: CASSLAGFTNEKLFF.

In nucleotides, the CDR3 is TGTGCCAGCAGTTCCTTGACAGGGGATGAGCAGTTCTTC. This sequence encodes CASSSLTGDEQFF. The chain carries TRBV27 and TRBJ2-1, with 8 nucleotides matching TRBD1. Germline CDR1 and CDR2: MNHEY and SMNVEV (reference sequence). With 4 bases clipped from V and 8 bases from J, the junction kept 4 bases outside the gene matches. This CDR3 has 13 residues.

V gene TRBV24-1 combines with J gene TRBJ2-1; 10 bases are a match to TRBD2. After removal of 5 bases from V and 3 bases from J, the junction contained 3 bases not matched to a gene. Germline loops: CDR1 KGHDR, CDR2 SFDVKD. There are 15 residues in the CDR3. The CDR3 reads CATSGAGGFYNEQFF. CDR3 DNA: TGTGCCACCAGTGGAGCGGGAGGGTTCTACAATGAGCAGTTCTTC.